These 10 T cell receptor beta chains originate from one sample sequenced in a study of OX40 agonist ivuxolimab in advanced cancers. The assay was immunoSEQ multiplex PCR, and TCRdb's table has in-frame clones only and misses some. Of under 85,000 clones listed, roughly 91% were seen once; the top ten hold 0.45% to 0.55%. The material sequenced was CD4+ or CD8+ T cells sorted from blood, taken in a trial of the OX40 agonist ivuxolimab. The source of these receptors is an adult with an advanced solid tumor such as melanoma, head and neck, liver or kidney cancer.

This chain links TRBV2 with TRBJ1-2; 8 bases map to TRBD1. The germline V gene encodes CDR1 SNHLY and CDR2 FYNNEI. V dropped 7 bases and J dropped 4; count of bases not matched to a gene: 2. The CDR3 loop spans 12 amino acids. The CDR3 loop is CASIGQGYGYTF. The CDR3, as DNA: TGTGCCAGCATTGGACAGGGCTATGGCTACACCTTC.

The genes are TRBV29-1 and TRBJ2-2, with 8 bases that match TRBD1. With 4 bases clipped from V and 7 bases from J, the junction kept 5 bases outside the gene matches. Looked up from germline, CDR1 is SQVTM and CDR2 is ANQGSEA. This CDR3 contains 13 residues. The CDR3 reads CSVGQGAGGELFF. The CDR3 DNA sequence: TGCAGCGTTGGCCAGGGGGCCGGCGGGGAGCTGTTTTTT.

V is TRBV7-9 and J is TRBJ1-4; D remains unclear. The V and J ends lost 2 bases and 0 bases respectively, with 7 bases between them. The CDR3 loop spans 15 amino acids. Germline V gives CDR1 SEHNR, CDR2 FQNEAQ (reference sequence). The CDR3 loop reads CASSLRSSTNEKLFF. CDR3 DNA sequence: TGTGCCAGCAGCTTAAGGTCGTCAACTAATGAAAAACTGTTTTTT.

The chain is built from TRBV18 and TRBJ2-5; perhaps TRBD1 as D (6 bases). CDR1 is KGHSH and CDR2 is LQKENI in the germline V gene. CDR3 length: 15 amino acids. V was cut by 3 bases and J by 0 bases, with 11 bases left in between. CDR3 protein: CASSPPRGYQETQYF. The CDR3 coding sequence is TGTGCCAGCTCACCCCCTAGGGGGTACCAAGAGACCCAGTACTTC.

The chain employs TRBV7-2 and TRBJ2-5; D may match TRBD1 or TRBD2 (5 bases each). V lost 5 bases and J 4 bases, leaving 14 bases between the germline ends. The germline V gene has CDR1 SGHTA and CDR2 FQGNSA. The CDR3 has 14 residues. The CDR3 loop reads CASSPAVGPETQYF. DNA for the CDR3: TGTGCCAGCAGCCCCGCTGTGGGACCAGAGACCCAGTACTTC.

This clone was seen once. The J gene is TRBJ2-7, the V gene TRBV27, with 9 positions matching TRBD1. Trimming removed 0 bases from V and 2 bases from J; junction bases left unmatched: 8. Germline CDR1 MNHEY, CDR2 SMNVEV (reference sequence). The CDR3 runs to 17 residues. CDR3 DNA: TGTGCCAGCAGTTTATCACACTACCGGGACAGGGCCTACGAGCAGTACTTC. This translates into CASSLSHYRDRAYEQYF.

The rearrangement links TRBV14 to TRBJ1-1, with D tentatively TRBD1 (5 bases). Germline V gene data show CDR1 as SGHDN and CDR2 as FVKESK. V gave up 0 bases and J gave up 6 bases, with 11 bases separating them. The CDR3 covers 14 residues. Here the CDR3 DNA reads TGTGCCAGCAGCCAAGATCTTGGGGGGGCTGAAGCTTTCTTT. It yields the protein CASSQDLGGAEAFF.

In DNA, the CDR3 is TGCGCCAGCAGCCAAGATCGGGTCAGGGGGACTGAAGCTTTCTTT. Its protein is CASSQDRVRGTEAFF. The rearrangement joins TRBV4-3 to TRBJ1-1; 7 bases fit TRBD1. Losses at the gene ends were 0 bases for V and 5 bases for J; bases not matched to a gene: 6. The CDR3 is 15 residues long. Germline V gene sequence: CDR1 LGHNA, CDR2 YSLEER.

The V call is TRBV6-5, the J call TRBJ1-2, with D maybe TRBD1 (5 bases). Per germline, CDR1 MNHEY and CDR2 SVGAGI. V lost 6 bases, J lost 8 bases, and 19 bases lay in between. The CDR3 is 14 amino acids. The CDR3 reads CASSLRGKRNGYTF. The CDR3 DNA reads TGTGCCAGCAGCCTTCGGGGGAAGCGTAACGGCTACACCTTC.

The chain carries TRBV5-1 and TRBJ2-3, with D possibly being TRBD1 or TRBD2 (5 bases each). Trimming took off 0 bases at V and 1 base at J, with 9 bases between the two ends. The length of the CDR3 is 15 residues. CDR1 is SGHRS and CDR2 is YFSETQ in the germline V gene. The CDR3 DNA reads TGCGCCAGCAGCTTGGGAGGGGTCCGCACAGATACGCAGTATTTT. It translates to CASSLGGVRTDTQYF.